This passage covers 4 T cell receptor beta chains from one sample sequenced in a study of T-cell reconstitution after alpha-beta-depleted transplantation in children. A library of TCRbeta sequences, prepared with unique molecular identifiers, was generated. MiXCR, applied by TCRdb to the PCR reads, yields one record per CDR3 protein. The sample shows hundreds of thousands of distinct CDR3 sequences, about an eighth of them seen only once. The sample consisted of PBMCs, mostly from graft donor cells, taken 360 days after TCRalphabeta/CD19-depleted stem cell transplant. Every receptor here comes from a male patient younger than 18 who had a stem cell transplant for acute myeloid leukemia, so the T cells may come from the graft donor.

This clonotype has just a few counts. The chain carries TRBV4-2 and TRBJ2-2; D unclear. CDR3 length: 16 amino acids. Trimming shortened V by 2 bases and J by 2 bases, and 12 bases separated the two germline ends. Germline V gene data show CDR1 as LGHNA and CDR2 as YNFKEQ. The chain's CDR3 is CASSQLPRANTGELFF. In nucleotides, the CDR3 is TGTGCCAGCAGCCAACTTCCTAGAGCAAACACCGGGGAGCTGTTTTTT.

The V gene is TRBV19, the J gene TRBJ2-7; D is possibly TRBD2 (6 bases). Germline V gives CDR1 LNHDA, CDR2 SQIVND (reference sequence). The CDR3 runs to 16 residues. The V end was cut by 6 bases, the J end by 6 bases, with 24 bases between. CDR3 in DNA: TGTGCCAGTAGCCTCCCGGGACTCACTAGAATGGGCGAGCAGTACTTC. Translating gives CASSLPGLTRMGEQYF. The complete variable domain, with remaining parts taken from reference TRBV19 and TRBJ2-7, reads DGGITQSPKYLFRKEGQNVTLSCEQNLNHDAMYWYRQDPGQGLRLIYYSQIVNDFQKGDIAEGYSVSREKKESFPLTVTSAQKNPTAFYLCASSLPGLTRMGEQYFGPGTRLTVT.

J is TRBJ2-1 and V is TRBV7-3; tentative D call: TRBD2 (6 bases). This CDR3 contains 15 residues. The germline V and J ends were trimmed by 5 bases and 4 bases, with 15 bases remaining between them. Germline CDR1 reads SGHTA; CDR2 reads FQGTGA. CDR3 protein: CASSTPGLLYNEQFF. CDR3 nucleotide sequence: TGTGCCAGCAGCACCCCGGGACTCCTATACAATGAGCAGTTCTTC.

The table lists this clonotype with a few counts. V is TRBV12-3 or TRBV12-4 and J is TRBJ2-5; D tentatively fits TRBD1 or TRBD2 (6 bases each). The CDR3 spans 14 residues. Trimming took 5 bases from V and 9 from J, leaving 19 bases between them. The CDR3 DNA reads TGTGCCAGCAGTCCTGGGGGGCGAGTAGACGCCCAGTACTTC. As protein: CASSPGGRVDAQYF.